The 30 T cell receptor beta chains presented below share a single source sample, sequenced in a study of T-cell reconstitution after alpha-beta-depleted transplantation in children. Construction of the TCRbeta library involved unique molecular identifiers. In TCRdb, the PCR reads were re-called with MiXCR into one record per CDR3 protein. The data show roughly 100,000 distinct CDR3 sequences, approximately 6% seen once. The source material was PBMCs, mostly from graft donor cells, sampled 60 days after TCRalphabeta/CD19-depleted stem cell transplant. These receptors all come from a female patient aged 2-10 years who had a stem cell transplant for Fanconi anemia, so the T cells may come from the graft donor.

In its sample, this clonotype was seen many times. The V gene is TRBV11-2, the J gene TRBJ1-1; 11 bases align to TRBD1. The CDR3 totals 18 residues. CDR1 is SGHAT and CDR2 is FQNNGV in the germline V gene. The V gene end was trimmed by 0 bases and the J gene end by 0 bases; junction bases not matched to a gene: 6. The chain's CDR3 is CASSLDRDRGMLNTEAFF. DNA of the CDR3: TGTGCCAGCAGCTTAGACCGGGACAGGGGGATGCTGAACACTGAAGCTTTCTTT.

The CDR3 reads CASEPTAASNQPQHF. CDR3 coding DNA: TGTGCCAGCGAGCCGACCGCGGCGAGCAATCAGCCCCAGCATTTT. This chain connects TRBV2 to TRBJ1-5; no clear D. V gave up 8 bases and J gave up 1 base, with 15 bases separating them. Germline V CDR1 and CDR2: SNHLY, FYNNEI. This CDR3 has 15 amino acids.

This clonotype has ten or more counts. The CDR3 loop is CASSPSGGVHNEQFF. CDR3 in DNA: TGTGCCAGCAGCCCGAGCGGGGGGGTTCACAATGAGCAGTTCTTC. The J gene is TRBJ2-1, the V gene TRBV7-2, with 10 bases that match TRBD2. This CDR3 comprises 15 residues. CDR1 and CDR2 (germline): SGHTA, FQGNSA. V lost 5 bases to trimming and J lost 5 bases; unmatched junction nucleotides: 6. The entire variable domain, with the rest obtained from reference TRBV7-2 and TRBJ2-1, is as follows: GAGVSQSPSNKVTEKGKDVELRCDPISGHTALYWYRQSLGQGLEFLIYFQGNSAPDKSGLPSDRFSAERTGGSVSTLTIQRTQQEDSAVYLCASSPSGGVHNEQFFGPGTRLTVL.

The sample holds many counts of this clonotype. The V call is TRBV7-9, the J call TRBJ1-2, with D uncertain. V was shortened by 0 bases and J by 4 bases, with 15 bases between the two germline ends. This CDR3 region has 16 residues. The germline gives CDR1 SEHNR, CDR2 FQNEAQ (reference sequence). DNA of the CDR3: TGTGCCAGCAGCTTAGCGTCTAAGGGTCGGGCCTATGGCTACACCTTC. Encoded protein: CASSLASKGRAYGYTF.

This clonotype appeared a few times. The CDR3, as DNA: TGTGCCAGCAGCCGCATCCTACAGGGTCCCCAGCATTTT. Its protein product is CASSRILQGPQHF. The genes are TRBV3-1 and TRBJ1-5, with D possibly TRBD1 on 6 matching bases. The CDR3 covers 13 residues. The V and J ends lost 4 bases and 10 bases respectively, with 14 bases between them. Germline CDR1 LGHDT, CDR2 YNNKEL (reference sequence).

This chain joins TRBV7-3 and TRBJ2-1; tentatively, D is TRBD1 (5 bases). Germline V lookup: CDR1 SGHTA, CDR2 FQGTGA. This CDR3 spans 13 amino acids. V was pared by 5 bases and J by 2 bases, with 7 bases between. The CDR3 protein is CASSDSPYNEQFF. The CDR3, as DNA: TGTGCCAGCAGCGACAGCCCCTACAATGAGCAGTTCTTC.

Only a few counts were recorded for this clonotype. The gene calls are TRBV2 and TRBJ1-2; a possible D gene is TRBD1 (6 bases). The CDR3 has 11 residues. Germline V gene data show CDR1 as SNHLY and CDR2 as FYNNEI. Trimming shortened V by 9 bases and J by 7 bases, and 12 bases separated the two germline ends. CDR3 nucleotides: TGTGCCAGGGCAGGGGCCATTGGCTACACCTTC. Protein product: CARAGAIGYTF.

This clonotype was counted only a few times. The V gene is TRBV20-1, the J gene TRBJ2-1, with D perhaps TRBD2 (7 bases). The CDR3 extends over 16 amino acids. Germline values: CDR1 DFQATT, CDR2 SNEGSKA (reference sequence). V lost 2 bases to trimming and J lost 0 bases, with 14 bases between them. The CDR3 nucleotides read TGCAGTGCTAGAAGTGGGGGCGGGAGCTCCTACAATGAGCAGTTCTTC. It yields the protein CSARSGGGSSYNEQFF.

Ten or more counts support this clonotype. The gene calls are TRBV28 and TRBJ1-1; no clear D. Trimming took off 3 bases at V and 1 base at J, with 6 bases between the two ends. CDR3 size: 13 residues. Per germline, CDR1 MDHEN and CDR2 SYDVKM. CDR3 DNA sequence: TGTGCCAGCAGTTTGAAGTCGAACACTGAAGCTTTCTTT. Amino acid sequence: CASSLKSNTEAFF.

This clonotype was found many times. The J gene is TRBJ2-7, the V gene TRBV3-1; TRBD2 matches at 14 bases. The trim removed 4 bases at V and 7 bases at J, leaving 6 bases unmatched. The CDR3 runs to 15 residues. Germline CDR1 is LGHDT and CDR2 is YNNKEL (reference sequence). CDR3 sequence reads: CASSPGTSGGKEQYF. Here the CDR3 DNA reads TGTGCCAGCAGCCCAGGGACTAGCGGGGGTAAGGAGCAGTACTTC.

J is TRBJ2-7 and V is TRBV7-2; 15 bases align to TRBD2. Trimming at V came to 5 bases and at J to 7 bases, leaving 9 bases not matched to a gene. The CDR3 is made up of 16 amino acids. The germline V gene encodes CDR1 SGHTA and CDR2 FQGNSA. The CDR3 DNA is TGTGCCAGCAGCCTACAAAACGGACTAGCGGGAGGGGAGCAGTACTTC. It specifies CASSLQNGLAGGEQYF. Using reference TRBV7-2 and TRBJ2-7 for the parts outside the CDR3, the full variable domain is GAGVSQSPSNKVTEKGKDVELRCDPISGHTALYWYRQSLGQGLEFLIYFQGNSAPDKSGLPSDRFSAERTGGSVSTLTIQRTQQEDSAVYLCASSLQNGLAGGEQYFGPGTRLTVT.

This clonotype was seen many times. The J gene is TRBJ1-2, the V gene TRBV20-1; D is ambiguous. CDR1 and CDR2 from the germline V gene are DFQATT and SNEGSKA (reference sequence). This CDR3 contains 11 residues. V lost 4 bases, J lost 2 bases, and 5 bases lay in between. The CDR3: CSATGNYGYTF. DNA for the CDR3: TGCAGTGCTACCGGGAACTATGGCTACACCTTC.

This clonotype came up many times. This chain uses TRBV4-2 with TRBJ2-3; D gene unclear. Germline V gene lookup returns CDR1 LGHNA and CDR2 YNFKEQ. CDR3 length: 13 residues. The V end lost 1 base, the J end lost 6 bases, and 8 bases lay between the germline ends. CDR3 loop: CASSQGVRDTQYF. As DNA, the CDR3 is TGTGCCAGCAGCCAAGGGGTCAGGGATACGCAGTATTTT.

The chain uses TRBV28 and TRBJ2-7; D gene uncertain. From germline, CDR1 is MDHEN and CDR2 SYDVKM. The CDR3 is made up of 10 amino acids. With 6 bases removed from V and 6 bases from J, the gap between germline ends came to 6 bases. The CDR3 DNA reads TGTGCCAGCAGGAGGAGCGAGCAGTACTTC. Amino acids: CASRRSEQYF.

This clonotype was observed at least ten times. CDR3 sequence: CASSQATRITGELFF. The CDR3, as DNA: TGTGCCAGCAGCCAAGCTACTAGAATCACCGGGGAGCTGTTTTTT. J is TRBJ2-2 and V is TRBV4-2, with TRBD2 as a possible D gene (5 bases). The germline CDR1 and CDR2 sequences are LGHNA and YNFKEQ. The CDR3 has 15 residues. V was clipped by 1 base and J by 4 bases, with 10 bases between them.

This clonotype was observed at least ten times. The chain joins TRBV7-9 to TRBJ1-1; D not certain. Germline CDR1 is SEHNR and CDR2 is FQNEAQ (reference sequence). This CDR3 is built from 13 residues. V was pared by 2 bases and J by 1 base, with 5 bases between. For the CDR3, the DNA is TGTGCCAGCAGCTTACCAGGGAACACTGAAGCTTTCTTT. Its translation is CASSLPGNTEAFF.

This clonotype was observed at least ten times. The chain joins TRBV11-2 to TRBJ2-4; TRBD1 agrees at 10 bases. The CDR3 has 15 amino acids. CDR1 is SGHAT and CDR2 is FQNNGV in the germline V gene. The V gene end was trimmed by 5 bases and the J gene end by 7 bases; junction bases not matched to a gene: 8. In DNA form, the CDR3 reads TGTGCCAGCAGCCCATGGGGACAGGGGATGAACATTCAGTACTTC. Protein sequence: CASSPWGQGMNIQYF.

CDR3: CASSVSSGSGANVLTF. CDR3 nucleotides: TGTGCCAGCAGCGTATCCAGCGGCTCTGGGGCCAACGTCCTGACTTTC. The chain employs TRBV7-3 and TRBJ2-6; possibly TRBD2 for D (5 bases). With 5 bases removed from V and 0 bases from J, the gap between germline ends came to 11 bases. This CDR3 spans 16 amino acids. Germline-derived CDR1 and CDR2 are SGHTA and FQGTGA.

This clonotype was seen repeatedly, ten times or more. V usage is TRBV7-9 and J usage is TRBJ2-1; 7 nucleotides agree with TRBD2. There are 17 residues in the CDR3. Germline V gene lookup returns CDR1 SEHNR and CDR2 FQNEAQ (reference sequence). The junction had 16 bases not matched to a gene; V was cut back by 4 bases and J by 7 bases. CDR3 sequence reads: CASSSRGEGLMGNEQFF. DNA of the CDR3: TGTGCCAGCAGCTCCCGAGGGGAGGGATTAATGGGAAATGAGCAGTTCTTC.

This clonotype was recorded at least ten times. As DNA, the CDR3 is TGCAGTGCTGATTCTAGCAGACGTAATGAGCAGTTCTTC. The encoded protein is CSADSSRRNEQFF. The rearrangement links TRBV20-1 to TRBJ2-1; maybe TRBD2 (5 bases). The CDR3 covers 13 residues. Germline V CDR1 and CDR2: DFQATT, SNEGSKA (reference sequence). V dropped 5 bases and J dropped 7 bases, with 15 bases sitting between them.

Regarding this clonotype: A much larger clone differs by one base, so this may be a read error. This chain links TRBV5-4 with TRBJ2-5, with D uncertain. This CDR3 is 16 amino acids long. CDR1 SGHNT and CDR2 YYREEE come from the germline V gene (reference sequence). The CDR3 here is CASSGPSALYQETQCF. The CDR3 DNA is TGTGCCAGCAGCGGACCTTCGGCCCTGTACCAAGAGACCCAGTGCTTC.

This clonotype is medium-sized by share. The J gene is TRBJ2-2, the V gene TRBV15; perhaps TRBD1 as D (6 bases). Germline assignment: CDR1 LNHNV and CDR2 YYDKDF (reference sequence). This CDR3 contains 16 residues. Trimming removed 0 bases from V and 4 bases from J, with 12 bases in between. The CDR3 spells CATSRDTGRVTGELFF. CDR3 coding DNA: TGTGCCACCAGCAGAGACACAGGGCGGGTCACCGGGGAGCTGTTTTTT. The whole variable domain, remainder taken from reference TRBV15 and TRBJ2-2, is DAMVIQNPRYQVTQFGKPVTLSCSQTLNHNVMYWYQQKSSQAPKLLFHYYDKDFNNEADTPDNFQSRRPNTSFCFLDIRSPGLGDTAMYLCATSRDTGRVTGELFFGEGSRLTVL.

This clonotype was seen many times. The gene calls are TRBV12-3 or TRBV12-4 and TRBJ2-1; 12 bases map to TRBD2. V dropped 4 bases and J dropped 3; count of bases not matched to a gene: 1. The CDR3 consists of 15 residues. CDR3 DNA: TGTGCCAGCAGTTGGGGACTAGCGGGCTACAATGAGCAGTTCTTC. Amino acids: CASSWGLAGYNEQFF.

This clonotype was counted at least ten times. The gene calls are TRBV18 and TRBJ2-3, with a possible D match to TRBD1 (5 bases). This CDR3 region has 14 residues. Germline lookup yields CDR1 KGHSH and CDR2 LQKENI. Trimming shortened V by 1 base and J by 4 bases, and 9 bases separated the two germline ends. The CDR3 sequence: CASSPRVTADTQYF. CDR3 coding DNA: TGTGCCAGCTCACCACGGGTGACAGCAGATACGCAGTATTTT. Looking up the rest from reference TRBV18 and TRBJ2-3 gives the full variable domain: NAGVMQNPRHLVRRRGQEARLRCSPMKGHSHVYWYRQLPEEGLKFMVYLQKENIIDESGMPKERFSAEFPKEGPSILRIQQVVRGDSAAYFCASSPRVTADTQYFGPGTRLTVL.

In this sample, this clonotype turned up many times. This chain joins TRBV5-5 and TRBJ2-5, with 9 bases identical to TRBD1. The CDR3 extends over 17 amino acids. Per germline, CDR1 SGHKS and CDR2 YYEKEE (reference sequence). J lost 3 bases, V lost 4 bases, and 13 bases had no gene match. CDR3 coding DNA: TGTGCCAGCAGCAGCCGCCCTTGGGGACAGGGTGAAGAGACCCAGTACTTC. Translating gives CASSSRPWGQGEETQYF.

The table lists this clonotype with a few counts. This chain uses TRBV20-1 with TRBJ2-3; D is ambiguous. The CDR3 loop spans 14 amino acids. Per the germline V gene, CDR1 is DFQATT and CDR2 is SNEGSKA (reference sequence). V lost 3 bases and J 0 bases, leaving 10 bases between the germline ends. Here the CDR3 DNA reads TGCAGTGCTAGGGTTAATCCTAGCACAGATACGCAGTATTTT. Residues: CSARVNPSTDTQYF.

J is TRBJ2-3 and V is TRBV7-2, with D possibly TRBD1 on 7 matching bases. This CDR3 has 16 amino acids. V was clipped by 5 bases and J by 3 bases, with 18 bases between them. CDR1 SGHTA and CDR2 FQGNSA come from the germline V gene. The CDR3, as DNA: TGTGCCAGCAGCCCGGCAGGGGGGCCTAGAACAGATACGCAGTATTTT. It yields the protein CASSPAGGPRTDTQYF.

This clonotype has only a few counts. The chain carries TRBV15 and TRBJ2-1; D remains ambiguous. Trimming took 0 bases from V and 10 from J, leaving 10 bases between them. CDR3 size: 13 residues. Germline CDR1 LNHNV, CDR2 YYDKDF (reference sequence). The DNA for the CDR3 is TGTGCCACCAGCAGAGACCCCCTGGGAGAGCAGTTCTTC. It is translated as CATSRDPLGEQFF.

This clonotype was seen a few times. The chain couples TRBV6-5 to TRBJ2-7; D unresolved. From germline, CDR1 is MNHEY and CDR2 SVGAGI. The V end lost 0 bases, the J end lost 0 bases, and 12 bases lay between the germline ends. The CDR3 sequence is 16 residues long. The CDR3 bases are TGTGCCAGCAGTTACTCAGTAGCCTCACTCTCCTACGAGCAGTACTTC. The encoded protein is CASSYSVASLSYEQYF.

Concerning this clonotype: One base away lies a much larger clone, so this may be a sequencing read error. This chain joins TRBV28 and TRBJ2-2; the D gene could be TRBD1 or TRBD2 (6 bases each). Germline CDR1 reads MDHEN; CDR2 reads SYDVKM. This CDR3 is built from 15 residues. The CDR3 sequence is CASTGTIDNTGGLFF. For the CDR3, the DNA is TGTGCCAGCACAGGGACAATTGATAACACCGGGGGGCTGTTTTTT. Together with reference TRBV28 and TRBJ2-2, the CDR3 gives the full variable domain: DVKVTQSSRYLVKRTGEKVFLECVQDMDHENMFWYRQDPGLGLRLIYFSYDVKMKEKGDIPEGYSVSREKKERFSLILESASTNQTSMYLCASTGTIDNTGGLFFGEGSRLTVL.